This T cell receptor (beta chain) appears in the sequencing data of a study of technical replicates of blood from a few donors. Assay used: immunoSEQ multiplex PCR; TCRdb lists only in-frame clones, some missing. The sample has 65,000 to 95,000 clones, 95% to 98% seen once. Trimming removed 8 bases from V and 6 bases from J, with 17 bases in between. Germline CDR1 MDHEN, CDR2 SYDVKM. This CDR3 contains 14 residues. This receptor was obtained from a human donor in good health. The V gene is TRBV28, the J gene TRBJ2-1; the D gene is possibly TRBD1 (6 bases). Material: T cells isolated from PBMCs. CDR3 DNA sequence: TGTGCCAGCGGGGAGATAAGAGGGGGCAATGAGCAGTTCTTC. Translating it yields CASGEIRGGNEQFF.